This is a list of T cell receptor beta chains from one sample in a study of cytomegalovirus exposure and HLA in healthy donors. Generated by immunoSEQ multiplex PCR, the TCRdb table keeps only in-frame clones and is missing some. The sample records roughly 120,000 clones, 80% being singletons. Sequenced: PBMCs. The receptors shown here come from a man aged 25 to 40 in good health and CMV-seronegative. The CDR3 runs from the conserved cysteine through the conserved F or W. The order of the fields is J gene, V gene, CDR3 protein.

TRBJ1-2,TRBV6-1,CASIQGGVGGYTF
TRBJ1-5,TRBV28,CASSELNQPQHF
TRBJ2-5,TRBV30,CAWSPLRQGETQYF
TRBJ1-3,TRBV30,CAWSPWASSGNTIYF
TRBJ2-1,TRBV5-1,CASSLELAGTHNEQFF
TRBJ2-1,TRBV4-1,CASSQVRGPTGEQFF
TRBJ2-2,TRBV29-1,CSVEVQGRGELFF
TRBJ2-7,TRBV7-9,CASSLGPGTSGTLKYEQYF
TRBJ2-5,TRBV6-4,CASSDSTGGRETQYF
TRBJ2-2,TRBV6-1,CASRLQGTGELFF
TRBJ2-2,TRBV28,CASSANPGLAGGPSNTGELFF
TRBJ1-2,TRBV12-2,CASRLATGTGAQAGYTF
TRBJ2-7,TRBV28,CASTLAGTGGYEQYF
TRBJ1-1,TRBV6-1,CASSYDRVNTEAFF
TRBJ2-3,TRBV5-6,CASSLGVPDTQYF
TRBJ1-1,TRBV13,CASSLDRERNTEAFF
TRBJ2-5,TRBV7-9,CASSSRRAGGSETQYF
TRBJ2-1,TRBV28,CASNHQRGQYNEQFF
TRBJ2-7,TRBV10-3,CAISESTSGLYEQYF
TRBJ2-5,TRBV9,CASSVVGAGGLPETQYF
TRBJ2-2,TRBV27,CASSLTRASGAPGELFF
TRBJ2-1,TRBV27,CASSLGTSGRDEQFF
TRBJ1-1,TRBV27,CASSLRPRQRLEAFF
TRBJ2-1,TRBV7-6,CASSRLVSEQFF